This paragraph reports one T cell receptor beta chain. Germline loops: CDR1 LNHDA, CDR2 SQIVND (reference sequence). CDR3 length: 12 amino acids. V dropped 1 base and J dropped 5 bases, with 4 bases sitting between them. Naive CD8 cells, CD45RO-negative and positively selected for CCR7, excluded terminally differentiated effector memory CD45RA+ cells. This entry is derived from a study of shared clonotypes between healthy human individuals. Generated by immunoSEQ multiplex PCR, the TCRdb table keeps only in-frame clones and is missing some. The sample contains a few hundred thousand clones, around 95% of which appear only once.

The chain joins TRBV19 to TRBJ2-3, with unresolved D. The sequencing sample was made of naive CD8+ T cells sorted from blood. This receptor was obtained from a young woman in good health. The CDR3 nucleotides read TGTGCCAGTAGTATAGGGGAAGATACGCAGTATTTT. As protein: CASSIGEDTQYF.